A selection of T cell receptor beta chains follows, all from one sample in a study of cytomegalovirus exposure and HLA in healthy donors. Assay: immunoSEQ multiplex PCR; the TCRdb copy retains only in-frame clones and omits some. The table shows roughly 190,000 clones, with roughly 79% occurring only once. Sequencing was done on a sample of PBMCs. Receptors were obtained from a woman in her twenties or thirties in good health and CMV-seropositive. Each CDR3 is given with its conserved first and last residue. A D gene is named only where the DNA matches it firmly. Where a row states a size, it is once, few, many or the class of an expanded clone; other rows omit it.

CDR3 protein: CASSTGPVGDEAFF
CDR3 DNA: TGTGCCAGCAGCACAGGACCAGTAGGAGATGAAGCTTTCTTT
V gene: TRBV5-6
CDR3 length: 14
J gene: TRBJ1-1
D gene: -
clone size: few

CDR3 protein: CASSWTPSSYNEQFF
CDR3 DNA: TGTGCCAGCAGCTGGACACCGAGCTCCTACAATGAGCAGTTCTTC
V gene: TRBV7-2
CDR3 length: 15
J gene: TRBJ2-1
D gene: -
clone size: -

CDR3 protein: CASSQDRGAGDPGELFF
CDR3 DNA: TGCGCCAGCAGCCAAGACAGGGGCGCGGGTGATCCCGGGGAGCTGTTTTTT
V gene: TRBV4-3
CDR3 length: 17
J gene: TRBJ2-2
D gene: -
clone size: -

CDR3 protein: CASSLGSGGAYEQYF
CDR3 DNA: TGTGCCAGCAGCTTAGGTAGCGGGGGGGCCTACGAGCAGTACTTC
V gene: TRBV13
CDR3 length: 15
J gene: TRBJ2-7
D gene: TRBD2
clone size: -

CDR3 protein: CASSPTGAARNTEAFF
CDR3 DNA: TGTGCCAGCTCACCGACAGGGGCGGCTAGGAACACTGAAGCTTTCTTT
V gene: TRBV18
CDR3 length: 16
J gene: TRBJ1-1
D gene: TRBD1
clone size: -

CDR3 protein: CASRDYKVRYGYTF
CDR3 DNA: TGTGCCAGCAGAGATTACAAGGTGCGGTATGGCTACACCTTC
V gene: TRBV9
CDR3 length: 14
J gene: TRBJ1-2
D gene: -
clone size: -

CDR3 protein: CASRRNRDNEQFF
CDR3 DNA: TGTGCCAGCAGACGCAACAGAGACAATGAGCAGTTCTTC
V gene: TRBV6-1
CDR3 length: 13
J gene: TRBJ2-1
D gene: -
clone size: -

CDR3 protein: CASSPPTESETQYF
CDR3 DNA: TGTGCCAGCAGCCCGCCCACAGAGTCAGAGACCCAGTACTTC
V gene: TRBV7-9
CDR3 length: 14
J gene: TRBJ2-5
D gene: -
clone size: -

CDR3 protein: CASSDTPGLAGIDEQYF
CDR3 DNA: TGTGCCAGCAGCGATACACCGGGACTAGCGGGAATCGACGAGCAGTACTTC
V gene: TRBV9
CDR3 length: 17
J gene: TRBJ2-7
D gene: TRBD2
clone size: once

CDR3 protein: CASGGRNEKLFF
CDR3 DNA: TGTGCCAGTGGCGGTAGAAATGAAAAACTGTTTTTT
V gene: TRBV6-6
CDR3 length: 12
J gene: TRBJ1-4
D gene: -
clone size: -

CDR3 protein: CASSPQTADGYTF
CDR3 DNA: TGTGCCAGCTCACCCCAGACAGCCGATGGCTACACCTTC
V gene: TRBV18
CDR3 length: 13
J gene: TRBJ1-2
D gene: -
clone size: -

CDR3 protein: CASRVVGGAETQYF
CDR3 DNA: TGTGCCAGCAGGGTAGTTGGAGGGGCAGAGACCCAGTACTTC
V gene: TRBV2
CDR3 length: 14
J gene: TRBJ2-5
D gene: -
clone size: -

CDR3 protein: CASSTAGPDEQFF
CDR3 DNA: TGTGCCAGCAGCACTGCGGGGCCGGATGAGCAGTTCTTC
V gene: TRBV21-1
CDR3 length: 13
J gene: TRBJ2-1
D gene: -
clone size: -

CDR3 protein: CAWKGDNNYEQYF
CDR3 DNA: TGTGCCTGGAAGGGGGACAACAACTACGAGCAGTACTTC
V gene: TRBV30
CDR3 length: 13
J gene: TRBJ2-7
D gene: -
clone size: -

CDR3 protein: CASSLGGPFNYGYTF
CDR3 DNA: TGTGCCAGCAGCCTAGGGGGTCCCTTTAACTATGGCTACACCTTC
V gene: TRBV28
CDR3 length: 15
J gene: TRBJ1-2
D gene: -
clone size: -

CDR3 protein: CASSSLGIQYF
CDR3 DNA: TGTGCCAGCAGCTCCCTCGGGATTCAGTACTTC
V gene: TRBV5-6
CDR3 length: 11
J gene: TRBJ2-4
D gene: -
clone size: -

CDR3 protein: CASSYRTDLMNTEAFF
CDR3 DNA: TGTGCCAGCAGTTACCGGACAGACTTAATGAACACTGAAGCTTTCTTT
V gene: TRBV6-5
CDR3 length: 16
J gene: TRBJ1-1
D gene: -
clone size: -

CDR3 protein: CASNGGRAGNEQFF
CDR3 DNA: TGTGCCAGCAATGGCGGGAGGGCCGGTAATGAGCAGTTCTTC
V gene: TRBV6-6
CDR3 length: 14
J gene: TRBJ2-1
D gene: TRBD2
clone size: -

CDR3 protein: CALKGAEYTGELFF
CDR3 DNA: TGTGCCTTAAAGGGAGCGGAGTACACCGGGGAGCTGTTTTTT
V gene: TRBV30
CDR3 length: 14
J gene: TRBJ2-2
D gene: -
clone size: -

CDR3 protein: CASSLDQVAQYF
CDR3 DNA: TGCGCCAGCAGCTTGGATCAGGTGGCGCAGTATTTT
V gene: TRBV5-1
CDR3 length: 12
J gene: TRBJ2-3
D gene: -
clone size: -

CDR3 protein: CASSPTGANYGYTF
CDR3 DNA: TGTGCCAGCAGCCCGACAGGGGCTAACTATGGCTACACCTTC
V gene: TRBV7-9
CDR3 length: 14
J gene: TRBJ1-2
D gene: TRBD1
clone size: -

CDR3 protein: CASSRSRLAGGLRNTGELFF
CDR3 DNA: TGTGCCAGCAGCCGAAGCCGACTAGCGGGGGGTCTCAGGAACACCGGGGAGCTGTTTTTT
V gene: TRBV7-8
CDR3 length: 20
J gene: TRBJ2-2
D gene: TRBD2
clone size: -

CDR3 protein: CASSGITGAYGYTF
CDR3 DNA: TGTGCCAGCAGCGGTATAACAGGGGCCTATGGCTACACCTTC
V gene: TRBV5-4
CDR3 length: 14
J gene: TRBJ1-2
D gene: TRBD1
clone size: -

CDR3 protein: CASSVAEGNYGYTF
CDR3 DNA: TGTGCCAGCAGCGTAGCTGAGGGTAACTATGGCTACACCTTC
V gene: TRBV9
CDR3 length: 14
J gene: TRBJ1-2
D gene: -
clone size: -

CDR3 protein: CASSALTGGVLGFF
CDR3 DNA: TGTGCCAGCAGCGCCTTAACAGGGGGCGTCCTTGGGTTCTTC
V gene: TRBV7-2
CDR3 length: 14
J gene: TRBJ2-1
D gene: TRBD1
clone size: -

CDR3 protein: CASRFGAGANVLTF
CDR3 DNA: TGTGCCAGCAGATTCGGAGCTGGGGCCAACGTCCTGACTTTC
V gene: TRBV6-5
CDR3 length: 14
J gene: TRBJ2-6
D gene: -
clone size: -

CDR3 protein: CAAGLAGAGMNYEQYF
CDR3 DNA: TGTGCCGCGGGACTAGCGGGAGCTGGGATGAACTACGAGCAGTACTTC
V gene: TRBV30
CDR3 length: 16
J gene: TRBJ2-7
D gene: TRBD2
clone size: -

CDR3 protein: CASGPSQGDSYEQYF
CDR3 DNA: TGTGCTAGTGGTCCAAGTCAAGGGGACTCCTACGAGCAGTACTTC
V gene: TRBV12-5
CDR3 length: 15
J gene: TRBJ2-7
D gene: -
clone size: -

CDR3 protein: CSVSQGSSGNTIYF
CDR3 DNA: TGCAGCGTCTCACAGGGGTCCTCTGGAAACACCATATATTTT
V gene: TRBV29-1
CDR3 length: 14
J gene: TRBJ1-3
D gene: TRBD1
clone size: once

CDR3 protein: CASRGLALISYEQYF
CDR3 DNA: TGTGCCAGCAGGGGACTAGCCCTGATTTCCTACGAGCAGTACTTC
V gene: TRBV27
CDR3 length: 15
J gene: TRBJ2-7
D gene: TRBD2
clone size: -

CDR3 protein: CASRNGQGEGYTF
CDR3 DNA: TGTGCCAGCAGAAATGGACAGGGGGAAGGCTACACCTTC
V gene: TRBV6-4
CDR3 length: 13
J gene: TRBJ1-2
D gene: TRBD1
clone size: -

CDR3 protein: CASSLAGAPGNEQFF
CDR3 DNA: TGTGCCAGCAGCTTAGCGGGGGCCCCGGGCAATGAGCAGTTCTTC
V gene: TRBV7-2
CDR3 length: 15
J gene: TRBJ2-1
D gene: -
clone size: -

CDR3 protein: CAIGDRAYLYYYPYEQYF
CDR3 DNA: TGTGCCATCGGGGACAGGGCATACCTGTACTATTACCCCTACGAGCAGTACTTC
V gene: TRBV10-3
CDR3 length: 18
J gene: TRBJ2-7
D gene: TRBD1
clone size: -

CDR3 protein: CASSSRLKAKNIQYF
CDR3 DNA: TGTGCCAGCAGCTCCCGACTAAAAGCCAAAAACATTCAGTACTTC
V gene: TRBV7-9
CDR3 length: 15
J gene: TRBJ2-4
D gene: -
clone size: few

CDR3 protein: CATYSGFGLVRYGYTF
CDR3 DNA: TGTGCCACATACTCAGGGTTCGGGCTCGTACGCTATGGCTACACCTTC
V gene: TRBV19
CDR3 length: 16
J gene: TRBJ1-2
D gene: -
clone size: -

CDR3 protein: CASVYRGEETQYF
CDR3 DNA: TGTGCCAGCGTTTACAGGGGAGAAGAGACCCAGTACTTC
V gene: TRBV2
CDR3 length: 13
J gene: TRBJ2-5
D gene: TRBD1
clone size: -

CDR3 protein: CASSEAGANNQPQHF
CDR3 DNA: TGTGCCAGCAGTGAGGCAGGGGCCAACAATCAGCCCCAGCATTTT
V gene: TRBV6-1
CDR3 length: 15
J gene: TRBJ1-5
D gene: -
clone size: -

CDR3 protein: CASSPEGYGYTF
CDR3 DNA: TGTGCCAGTAGTCCGGAGGGCTATGGCTACACCTTC
V gene: TRBV19
CDR3 length: 12
J gene: TRBJ1-2
D gene: -
clone size: few

CDR3 protein: CSVQRVGNTEAFF
CDR3 DNA: TGCAGCGTTCAGAGGGTTGGGAACACTGAAGCTTTCTTT
V gene: TRBV29-1
CDR3 length: 13
J gene: TRBJ1-1
D gene: -
clone size: -

CDR3 protein: CASSLSGGTGVYEQYF
CDR3 DNA: TGTGCCAGCAGCTTAAGCGGCGGGACAGGGGTATACGAGCAGTACTTC
V gene: TRBV11-2
CDR3 length: 16
J gene: TRBJ2-7
D gene: TRBD1
clone size: -

CDR3 protein: CSSSLVGGEMNTEAFF
CDR3 DNA: TGTTCCAGCAGCTTAGTTGGAGGGGAGATGAACACTGAAGCTTTCTTT
V gene: TRBV7-9
CDR3 length: 16
J gene: TRBJ1-1
D gene: -
clone size: -

CDR3 protein: CAWTSGLYEQYF
CDR3 DNA: TGTGCCTGGACTAGCGGCTTATACGAGCAGTACTTC
V gene: TRBV30
CDR3 length: 12
J gene: TRBJ2-7
D gene: TRBD2
clone size: few

CDR3 protein: CASSATTSITGELFF
CDR3 DNA: TGTGCCAGCAGCGCAACGACTAGCATCACCGGGGAGCTGTTTTTT
V gene: TRBV7-2
CDR3 length: 15
J gene: TRBJ2-2
D gene: TRBD2
clone size: -

CDR3 protein: CASSLVAGGPRYF
CDR3 DNA: TGTGCCAGCAGCTTAGTAGCGGGAGGGCCGAGGTACTTC
V gene: TRBV11-2
CDR3 length: 13
J gene: TRBJ2-4
D gene: TRBD2
clone size: once

CDR3 protein: CASSKRHRDSRYNEQFF
CDR3 DNA: TGTGCCAGCAGCAAACGTCACCGGGACAGCCGTTACAATGAGCAGTTCTTC
V gene: TRBV21-1
CDR3 length: 17
J gene: TRBJ2-1
D gene: -
clone size: -

CDR3 protein: CASGSQSGGFSPGNTIYF
CDR3 DNA: TGTGCTAGTGGTTCCCAATCCGGGGGGTTTAGTCCTGGAAACACCATATATTTT
V gene: TRBV12-5
CDR3 length: 18
J gene: TRBJ1-3
D gene: -
clone size: -

CDR3 protein: CASSLSGRGRDEQYF
CDR3 DNA: TGTGCCAGCTCACTAAGCGGACGTGGGAGAGACGAGCAGTACTTC
V gene: TRBV18
CDR3 length: 15
J gene: TRBJ2-7
D gene: -
clone size: medium-sized

CDR3 protein: CASSLVAGNGEQFF
CDR3 DNA: TGTGCCAGCAGCTTGGTTGCAGGGAACGGTGAGCAGTTCTTC
V gene: TRBV5-5
CDR3 length: 14
J gene: TRBJ2-1
D gene: -
clone size: -

CDR3 protein: CASSPGQSYEQYF
CDR3 DNA: TGTGCCAGCTCTCCGGGACAGTCCTACGAGCAGTACTTC
V gene: TRBV18
CDR3 length: 13
J gene: TRBJ2-7
D gene: TRBD1
clone size: -

CDR3 protein: CASSLAGTEGEKLFF
CDR3 DNA: TGCGCCAGCAGCTTGGCCGGGACAGAAGGCGAAAAACTGTTTTTT
V gene: TRBV5-1
CDR3 length: 15
J gene: TRBJ1-4
D gene: TRBD1
clone size: -

CDR3 protein: CASSTTSGEQETQYF
CDR3 DNA: TGTGCCAGCAGCACGACTAGCGGAGAGCAAGAGACCCAGTACTTC
V gene: TRBV7-8
CDR3 length: 15
J gene: TRBJ2-5
D gene: TRBD2
clone size: -

CDR3 protein: CAWKAGGWTEAFF
CDR3 DNA: TGTGCCTGGAAAGCAGGGGGCTGGACTGAAGCTTTCTTT
V gene: TRBV30
CDR3 length: 13
J gene: TRBJ1-1
D gene: TRBD1
clone size: -